This T cell receptor (beta chain) was sequenced in a study of T cells after yellow fever vaccination. Trimming took 1 base from V and 10 from J; bases not matched to a gene: 16. The CDR3 has 18 residues. Germline lookup yields CDR1 LGHDT and CDR2 YNNKEL (reference sequence). Study-wide points: A secondary response was less intense yet reached its peak sooner, at day 5 versus 15.

From the 5' RACE reads, TCRdb called clonotypes with MiXCR, one entry per CDR3 protein. The data show approximately 150,000 distinct CDR3 sequences, about 7.7% seen once. There are many counts of this clonotype. What it binds is not known. The chain links TRBV3-1 to TRBJ2-1, with 10 bases aligning to TRBD2. The TCR comes from a man aged 30 to 39 who received the YFV17D yellow fever vaccine. Sequenced material: CD4+ T cells sorted from PBMCs, taken 5 days after the yellow fever booster vaccination. CDR3 region: CASSQAPPGLAPRNEQFF. DNA of the CDR3: TGTGCCAGCAGCCAAGCACCTCCGGGACTAGCGCCTCGAAACGAGCAGTTCTTC.